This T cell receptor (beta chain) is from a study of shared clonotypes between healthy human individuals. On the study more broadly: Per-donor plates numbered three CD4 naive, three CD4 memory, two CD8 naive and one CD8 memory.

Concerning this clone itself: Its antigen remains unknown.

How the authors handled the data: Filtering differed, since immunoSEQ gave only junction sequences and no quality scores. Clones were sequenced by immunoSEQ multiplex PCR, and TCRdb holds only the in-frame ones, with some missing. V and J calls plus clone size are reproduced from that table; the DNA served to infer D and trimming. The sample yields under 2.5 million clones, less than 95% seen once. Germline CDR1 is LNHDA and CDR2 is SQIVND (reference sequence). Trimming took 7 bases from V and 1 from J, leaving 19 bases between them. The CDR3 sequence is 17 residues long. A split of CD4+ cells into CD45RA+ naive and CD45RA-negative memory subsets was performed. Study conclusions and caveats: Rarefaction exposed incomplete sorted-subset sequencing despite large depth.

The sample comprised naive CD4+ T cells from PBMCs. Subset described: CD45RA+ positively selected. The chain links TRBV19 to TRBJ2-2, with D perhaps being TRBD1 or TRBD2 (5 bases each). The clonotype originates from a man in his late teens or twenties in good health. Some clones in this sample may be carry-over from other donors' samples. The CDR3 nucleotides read TGTGCCAGTAACGAGGGACCGGGACGCCTGAACACCGGGGAGCTGTTTTTT. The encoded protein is CASNEGPGRLNTGELFF.